This T cell receptor beta chain originates from a study of cytomegalovirus exposure and HLA in healthy donors. Each donor was healthy, and each was a bone marrow donor. The PCR ran on 60 Vbeta and 13 Jbeta primers. Only in-frame clones appear in the TCRdb table, and some are missing; sequencing was by immunoSEQ multiplex PCR. The sample includes about 160,000 clones, 75% to 85% of them seen just once. Trimming removed 3 bases from V and 5 bases from J, with 16 bases in between. Germline-derived CDR1 and CDR2 are SGHTA and FQGTGA. The length of the CDR3 is 15 residues. The clonotype originates from a man aged 50-60 years in good health and CMV-seropositive. The material sequenced was PBMCs. This chain joins TRBV7-3 and TRBJ1-2; D uncertain. The chain's CDR3 is CASSFTGSSVYGYTF. CDR3 DNA sequence: TGTGCCAGCAGCTTTACGGGGTCGAGCGTGTATGGCTACACCTTC.